The rows below give T cell receptor beta chains drawn from one sample of a study of cytomegalovirus exposure and HLA in healthy donors. Measured with immunoSEQ multiplex PCR; TCRdb has only the in-frame clones, and not every one. The data show tens of thousands of clones, more than 75% seen once. Material: PBMCs. Receptors were obtained from a man younger than 30 in good health and CMV-seronegative. CDR3s include the opening cysteine and the closing phenylalanine or tryptophan. The D gene is left open where the match is weak. The size of a clone is reported for some rows only, either as once, few or many, or as a class for expanded clones.

J | V | D | size | DNA | CDR3
TRBJ1-5 | TRBV5-1 | - | - | TGCGCCAGCAGCTTGGCCGGGCAGGGTAATACGGGCAATCAGCCCCAGCATTTT | CASSLAGQGNTGNQPQHF
TRBJ2-7 | TRBV4-1 | TRBD1 | few | TGCGCCAGCAGCCAAGCCAGGGACAGGGGGCACGAGCAGTACTTC | CASSQARDRGHEQYF
TRBJ2-7 | TRBV19 | - | - | TGTGCCAGTAGTATAGCGGGTCAGAGCGAGCAGTACTTC | CASSIAGQSEQYF
TRBJ1-1 | TRBV15 | TRBD1 | - | TGTGCCACCAGCAGGGCCGGGACAGAGAACACTGAAGCTTTCTTT | CATSRAGTENTEAFF
TRBJ2-1 | TRBV7-6 | TRBD1 | - | TGTGCCAGCAGCTTCTCCTCCGGGACAGGGTTTGGAGAGCAGTTCTTC | CASSFSSGTGFGEQFF
TRBJ2-1 | TRBV19 | - | - | TGTGCCAGTAGTAAAAGCGCGAGCTCCTACAATGAGCAGTTCTTC | CASSKSASSYNEQFF
TRBJ2-1 | TRBV28 | TRBD2 | - | TGTGCCAGCAGTTTATGGCTAGCGGCCCGAGGTGACAATGAGCAGTTCTTC | CASSLWLAARGDNEQFF
TRBJ2-3 | TRBV7-2 | TRBD1 | - | TGTGCCAGCAGCCCGGGGACAGGGCAAGGGGGTACGCAGTATTTT | CASSPGTGQGGTQYF
TRBJ2-1 | TRBV5-1 | TRBD1 | - | TGCGCCAGCAGCTATATAACAGGGGGCGATGAGCAGTTCTTC | CASSYITGGDEQFF
TRBJ1-4 | TRBV9 | - | - | TGTGCCACGGCGGGGAAGATTGCAACTAATGAAAAACTGTTTTTT | CATAGKIATNEKLFF
TRBJ2-1 | TRBV29-1 | - | - | TGCAGCGTTGAACGATCTAGGGGTGAGCAGTTCTTC | CSVERSRGEQFF
TRBJ2-7 | TRBV30 | - | - | TGTGCCTGGAGTCGAACAGGTGTTTCCTACGAGCAGTACTTC | CAWSRTGVSYEQYF
TRBJ2-5 | TRBV6-1 | - | - | TGTGCCAGCAGTGACGGGGGAATTTTGTGGACCCAGTACTTC | CASSDGGILWTQYF
TRBJ1-3 | TRBV7-2 | - | - | TGTGCCAGCAGCTCAGAACCCTCTGGAAACACCATATATTTT | CASSSEPSGNTIYF
TRBJ2-6 | TRBV28 | TRBD1 | - | TGTGCCGACAGGGCAGGGGTAAGCTCTGGGGCCAACGTCCTGACTTTC | CADRAGVSSGANVLTF
TRBJ2-5 | TRBV29-1 | - | - | TGCAGCGTGCCGAGCTCCCGAGAGACCCAGTACTTC | CSVPSSRETQYF
TRBJ2-1 | TRBV25-1 | - | - | TGTGCCAGCAGTGTTTCGGTCATCAACTCCTACAATGAGCAGTTCTTC | CASSVSVINSYNEQFF
TRBJ2-1 | TRBV28 | TRBD2 | - | TGTGCCAGCAGTTTCTACGGGACTAGCGGGAGAAAGGAGCAGTTCTTC | CASSFYGTSGRKEQFF
TRBJ1-2 | TRBV10-3 | TRBD1 | - | TGTGCCATCAGTAAGCAGGGACAGTCGAACTATGGCTACACCTTC | CAISKQGQSNYGYTF
TRBJ1-5 | TRBV19 | - | few | TGTGCCAGTAGTAATCGACGGCTAGAGGGAGGTCAGCCCCAGCATTTT | CASSNRRLEGGQPQHF
TRBJ2-7 | TRBV2 | - | - | TGTGCCAGCAGTGAATTAGCCGGGAACGAGCAGTACTTC | CASSELAGNEQYF
TRBJ2-7 | TRBV2 | - | - | TGTGCCAGCAGTGACCGGGTCTCCTCCTACGAGCAGTACTTC | CASSDRVSSYEQYF
TRBJ2-2 | TRBV5-6 | TRBD1 | - | TGTGCCAGCAGGGACAGGGAGTTTTCCGGGGAGCTGTTTTTT | CASRDREFSGELFF
TRBJ1-1 | TRBV11-2 | - | - | TGTGCCAGCAGCTTATTCACCCCCAGGTTGGCTGAAGCTTTCTTT | CASSLFTPRLAEAFF
TRBJ2-6 | TRBV9 | TRBD1 | - | TGTGCCAGCAGCGTTACCCCCAAATCGACAGGGATGGGGGCCAACGTCCTGACTTTC | CASSVTPKSTGMGANVLTF
TRBJ2-7 | TRBV20-1 | TRBD1 | - | TGCAGTGAACAGGGGAAAGGCGAGCAGTACTTC | CSEQGKGEQYF
TRBJ2-5 | TRBV6-6 | TRBD1 | - | TGTGCCAGCACCTCCAGGGACAGACAAGAGACCCAGTACTTC | CASTSRDRQETQYF
TRBJ2-3 | TRBV20-1 | - | - | TGCAGTGCTGGAGCTGAGGATACGCAGTATTTT | CSAGAEDTQYF
TRBJ2-7 | TRBV4-1 | TRBD2 | - | TGCGCCAGCAGCCGGGGGGGAGGGGTACAATACGAGCAGTACTTC | CASSRGGGVQYEQYF
TRBJ1-1 | TRBV28 | TRBD1 | - | TGTGCCAGCAGTTTAACGGACAGGGGTGAAGCTTTCTTT | CASSLTDRGEAFF
TRBJ2-3 | TRBV5-6 | TRBD2 | once | TGTGCCAGCAGCTTGGGCCTAGCGGGGTCGGCGCATACGCAGTATTTT | CASSLGLAGSAHTQYF
TRBJ2-2 | TRBV7-2 | - | - | TGTGCCAGCAGCTCCAGGGGTCCGGTCACCGGGGAGCTGTTTTTT | CASSSRGPVTGELFF
TRBJ2-1 | TRBV5-1 | TRBD2 | - | TGCGCCAGCAGCTTAGCTAGCGGGAGGCTCCCTTCCTACAATGAGCAGTTCTTC | CASSLASGRLPSYNEQFF
TRBJ2-7 | TRBV2 | TRBD2 | - | TGTGCCAGCACCCGAATCATGACTAGCGTCCACGAGCAGTACTTC | CASTRIMTSVHEQYF
TRBJ1-1 | TRBV5-6 | - | - | TGTGCCAGCAGCTTTCTTGGGAGTAGTGCTAACACTGAAGCTTTCTTT | CASSFLGSSANTEAFF
TRBJ2-7 | TRBV27 | - | - | TGTGCCAGCAGTCCGATACAGTGGCACGAGCAGTACTTC | CASSPIQWHEQYF
TRBJ2-1 | TRBV30 | - | once | TGTGCCTGGAGTAAATTAGCCGACTACAATGAGCAGTTCTTC | CAWSKLADYNEQFF
TRBJ2-7 | TRBV27 | TRBD1 | once | TGTGCCAGCAGAGGACAGGGCTTGGGCGAGCAGTACTTC | CASRGQGLGEQYF
TRBJ1-1 | TRBV6-1 | - | - | TGTGCCAGCACGCCTCAGGGAGGCACTGAAGCTTTCTTT | CASTPQGGTEAFF
TRBJ1-1 | TRBV6-5 | - | - | TGTGCCAGCAGTTACTCGACAGGGAACACTGAAGCTTTCTTT | CASSYSTGNTEAFF
TRBJ1-2 | TRBV27 | TRBD1 | - | TGTGCCAGCAGTGCTAGGGGGCTCTATGGCTACACCTTC | CASSARGLYGYTF
TRBJ2-7 | TRBV2 | - | - | TGTGCCAGCAACGGCCAGCGGGCCTCCTACGAGCAGTACTTC | CASNGQRASYEQYF
TRBJ1-1 | TRBV30 | - | - | TGTGCCTGGAGTGTTTTCGGCAGGGAGAACACTGAAGCTTTCTTT | CAWSVFGRENTEAFF
TRBJ1-1 | TRBV7-9 | - | - | TGTGCCAGCAGCCTAATGAACACTGAAGCTTTCTTT | CASSLMNTEAFF
TRBJ2-7 | TRBV14 | TRBD2 | - | TGTGCCAGCAGCCAATCTAGCGGGACCGAGCAGTACTTC | CASSQSSGTEQYF